This TCR beta chain was captured by sequencing in a study of post-analysis software for immune sequencing data. Overall study results and limits: Samples sharing a preparation batch grouped tightly together when assessed by F measure. Four to six TRBV segments (TRBV5-6, TRBV5-1 and TRBV20-1 among them) occurred more frequently in patients than in controls. Controls significantly exceeded multiple sclerosis patients in normalized Chao1 diversity.

For this clonotype: The antigen is unknown.

J gave up 1 base and V 0 bases, and 3 bases lay outside the gene matches. CDR1 is LNHNV, CDR2 YYDKDF, per germline (reference sequence). The CDR3 totals 16 residues. Unique molecular identifiers had been added to the TCR beta cDNA libraries. TCRdb re-called the PCR reads with MiXCR, one entry per CDR3 protein. The table lists 750,000 to 950,000 distinct CDR3 sequences, under 70% of them singletons. Material for sequencing was blood. The receptor was isolated from a girl aged 5-17 years with multiple sclerosis. The chain links TRBV15 to TRBJ2-1; 7 positions agree with TRBD2. CDR3 DNA: TGTGCCACCAGCAGAGATGCGCGGGAGTCCTACAATGAGCAGTTCTTC. Translating it yields CATSRDARESYNEQFF.